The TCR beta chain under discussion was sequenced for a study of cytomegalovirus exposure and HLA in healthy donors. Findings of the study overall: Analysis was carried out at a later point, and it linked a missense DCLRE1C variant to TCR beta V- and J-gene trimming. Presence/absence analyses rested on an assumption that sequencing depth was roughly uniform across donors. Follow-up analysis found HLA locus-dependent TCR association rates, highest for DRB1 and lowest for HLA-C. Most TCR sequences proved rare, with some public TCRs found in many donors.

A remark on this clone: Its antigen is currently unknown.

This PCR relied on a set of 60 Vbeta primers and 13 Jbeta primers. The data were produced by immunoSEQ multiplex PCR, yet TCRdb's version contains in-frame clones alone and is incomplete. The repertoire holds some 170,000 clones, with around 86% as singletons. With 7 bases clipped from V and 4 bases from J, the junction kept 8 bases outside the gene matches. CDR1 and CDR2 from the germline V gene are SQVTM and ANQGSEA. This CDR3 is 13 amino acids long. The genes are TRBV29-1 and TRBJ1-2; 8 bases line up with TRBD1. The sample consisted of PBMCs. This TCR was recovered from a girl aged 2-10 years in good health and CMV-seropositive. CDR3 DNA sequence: TGCAGCGCATCCGGGACAGGAACCTATGGCTACACCTTC. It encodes CSASGTGTYGYTF.